This entry features one TCR beta chain sequence. Its antigen remains unidentified. This CDR3 region has 13 residues. Germline-derived CDR1 and CDR2 are LGHNA and YSLEER. V was cut by 1 base and J by 6 bases, with 9 bases left in between. These data originate in a study of beta chain features in type 1 diabetes. Points from the study as a whole: Patients with Type 1 diabetes showed moderately but significantly shorter TCRB CDR3s in all four CD4+ subsets. Whether TCRB rearrangement is influenced by HLA type was left unresolved in this analysis.

Sequenced material consisted of expressed TCRB transcripts (all of the isolated RNA was reverse transcribed). Libraries were prepared by immunoSEQ multiplex PCR; TCRdb keeps only in-frame clonotypes and omits some of them. The table has under 200,000 clones, around 10% seen once. Over 95% purity was reached by all sorted populations. The chain uses TRBV4-3 and TRBJ1-2; D may be TRBD1 (6 bases). This receptor was identified in a man aged 25 to 40 with type 1 diabetes. The sequencing input was central memory CD4+ T cells from blood. CDR3 bases: TGCGCCAGCAGCCAAGCGGCAGGGGATGGCTACACCTTC. Translated, it gives CASSQAAGDGYTF.